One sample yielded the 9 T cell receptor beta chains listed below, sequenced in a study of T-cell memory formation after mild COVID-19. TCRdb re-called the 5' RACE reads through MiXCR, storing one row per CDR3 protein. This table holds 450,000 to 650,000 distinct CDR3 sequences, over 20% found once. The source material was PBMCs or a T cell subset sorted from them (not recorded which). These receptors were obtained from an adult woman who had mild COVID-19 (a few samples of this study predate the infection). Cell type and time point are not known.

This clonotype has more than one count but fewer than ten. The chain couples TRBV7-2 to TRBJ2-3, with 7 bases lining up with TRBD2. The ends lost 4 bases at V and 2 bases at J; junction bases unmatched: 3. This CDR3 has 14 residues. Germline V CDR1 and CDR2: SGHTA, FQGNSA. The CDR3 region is CASSSGLNTDTQYF. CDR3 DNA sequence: TGTGCCAGCAGCTCGGGACTAAACACAGATACGCAGTATTTT.

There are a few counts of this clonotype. In DNA, the CDR3 is TGCAGCGTTGAACAGGGAGTTGATGAGCAGTTCTTC. It codes for CSVEQGVDEQFF. The chain couples TRBV29-1 to TRBJ2-1, with D possibly being TRBD1 or TRBD2 (5 bases each). V gave up 2 bases and J gave up 8 bases, with 10 bases separating them. There are 12 residues in the CDR3. Per the germline V gene, CDR1 is SQVTM and CDR2 is ANQGSEA.

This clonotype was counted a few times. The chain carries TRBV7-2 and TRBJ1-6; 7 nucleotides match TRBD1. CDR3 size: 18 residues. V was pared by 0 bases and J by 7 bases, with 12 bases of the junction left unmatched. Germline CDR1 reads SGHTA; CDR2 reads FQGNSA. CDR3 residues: CASSLAQTPGQKNSPLHF. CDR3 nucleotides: TGTGCCAGCAGCTTAGCGCAAACTCCGGGACAGAAAAATTCACCCCTCCACTTT.

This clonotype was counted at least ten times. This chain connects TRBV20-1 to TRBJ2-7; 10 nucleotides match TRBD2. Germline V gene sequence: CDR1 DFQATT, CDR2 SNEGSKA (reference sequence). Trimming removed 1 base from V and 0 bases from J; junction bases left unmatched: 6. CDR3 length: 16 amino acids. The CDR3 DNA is TGCAGTGCTAGAGTTGGGGGACTAGCGTACTCCTACGAGCAGTACTTC. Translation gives CSARVGGLAYSYEQYF.

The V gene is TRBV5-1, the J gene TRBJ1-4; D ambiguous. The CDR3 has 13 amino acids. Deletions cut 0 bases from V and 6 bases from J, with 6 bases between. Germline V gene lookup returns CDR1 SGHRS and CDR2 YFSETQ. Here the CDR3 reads CASSLVVDEKLFF. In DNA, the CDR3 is TGCGCCAGCAGCTTGGTTGTGGATGAAAAACTGTTTTTT.

In nucleotides, the CDR3 is TGTGCCAGCAGTACTCGAACCCACTATGGCTACACCTTC. It specifies CASSTRTHYGYTF. The rearrangement joins TRBV6-1 to TRBJ1-2; the D is unclear. The germline V and J ends were trimmed by 5 bases and 3 bases, with 10 bases remaining between them. The CDR3 consists of 13 residues. The germline V gene encodes CDR1 MNHNS and CDR2 SASEGT.

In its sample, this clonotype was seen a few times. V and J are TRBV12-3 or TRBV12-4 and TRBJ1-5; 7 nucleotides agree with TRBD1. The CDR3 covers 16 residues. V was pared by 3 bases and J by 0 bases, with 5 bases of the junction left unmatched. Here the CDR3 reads CASSFRQGHSNQPQHF. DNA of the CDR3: TGTGCCAGCAGTTTTAGACAGGGCCATAGCAATCAGCCCCAGCATTTT.

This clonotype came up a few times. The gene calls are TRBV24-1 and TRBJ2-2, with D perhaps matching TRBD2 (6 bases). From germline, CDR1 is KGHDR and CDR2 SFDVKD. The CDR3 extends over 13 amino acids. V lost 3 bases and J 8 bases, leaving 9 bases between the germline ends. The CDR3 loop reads CATSDPSEGELFF. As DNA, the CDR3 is TGTGCCACCAGTGATCCTAGCGAGGGGGAGCTGTTTTTT.

The CDR3 here is CSARAGTYTDTQYF. DNA of the CDR3: TGCAGTGCTAGAGCGGGAACTTACACAGATACGCAGTATTTT. The rearrangement joins TRBV20-1 to TRBJ2-3; D possibly corresponds to TRBD2 (5 bases). Trimming took off 1 base at V and 2 bases at J, with 10 bases between the two ends. Germline V gives CDR1 DFQATT, CDR2 SNEGSKA (reference sequence). The CDR3 covers 14 residues.